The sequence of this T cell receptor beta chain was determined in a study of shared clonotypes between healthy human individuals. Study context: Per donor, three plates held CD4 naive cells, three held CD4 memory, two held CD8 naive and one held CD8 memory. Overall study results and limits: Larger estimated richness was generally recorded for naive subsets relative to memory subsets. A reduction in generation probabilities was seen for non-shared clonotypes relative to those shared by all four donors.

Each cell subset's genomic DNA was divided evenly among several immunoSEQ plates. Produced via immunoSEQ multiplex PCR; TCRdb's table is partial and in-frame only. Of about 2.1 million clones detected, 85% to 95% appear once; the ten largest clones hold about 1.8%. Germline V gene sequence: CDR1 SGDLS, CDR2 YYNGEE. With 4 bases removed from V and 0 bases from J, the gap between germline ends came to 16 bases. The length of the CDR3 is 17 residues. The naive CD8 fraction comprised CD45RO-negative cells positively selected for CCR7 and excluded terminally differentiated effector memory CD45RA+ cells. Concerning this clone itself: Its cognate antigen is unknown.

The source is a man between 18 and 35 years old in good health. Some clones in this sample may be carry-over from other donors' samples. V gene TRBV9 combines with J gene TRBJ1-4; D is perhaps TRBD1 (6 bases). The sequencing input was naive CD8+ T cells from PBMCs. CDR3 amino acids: CASSPLTGLATNEKLFF. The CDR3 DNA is TGTGCCAGCAGCCCCTTGACAGGCCTTGCAACTAATGAAAAACTGTTTTTT.